This entry concerns a single T cell receptor (beta chain). Its specificity is unknown. Original analysis: Lowest detectable productive clonotype frequency was 2.59 x 10-5. Sequencing used immunoSEQ multiplex PCR; TCRdb keeps in-frame clones, though not all of them. V, J and clone size reflect that table, while D and trimming were determined from the DNA. This sample has approximately 34,000 clones, with roughly 70% found just once. This specimen belongs to a study of STAT5B mutations in CD4+ large granular lymphocyte leukemia. Whole-study findings and limits: Higher CD4+ than CD8+ T-LGLL clonality might reflect small sample size. Patient CD4-sorted repertoires looked more clonal than healthy CD4+ repertoires, even without putative leukemic clones.

The sequenced sample consisted of CD4+ T cells from blood buffy coats. The source of this sequence is a human donor in good health.

The chain's CDR3 is CAISDAGTSDGELFF. The CDR3 nucleotides are TGTGCCATCAGTGATGCCGGGACTAGTGATGGGGAGCTGTTTTTT. The genes are TRBV10-3 and TRBJ2-2, with TRBD2 matching over 8 bases. V gave up 3 bases and J gave up 8 bases; unmatched junction bases: 8. The CDR3 contains 15 residues. Germline-derived CDR1 and CDR2 are ENHRY and SYGVKD.